This T cell receptor beta chain comes out of a study of blood T cell repertoires in COVID-19. Measured with immunoSEQ multiplex PCR; TCRdb has only the in-frame clones, and not every one. The sample includes a few hundred thousand clones, roughly 87% of them seen just once. Germline-derived CDR1 and CDR2 are SGHVS and FQNEAQ. Trimming took off 1 base at V and 4 bases at J, with 10 bases between the two ends. The CDR3 runs 14 residues. Cohort placement rested on clinical history that participants reported themselves. Recovery among Cohort 3 donors was established by two negative PCRs, clearance, or symptom resolution.

The sequencing sample was made of PBMCs or T cells enriched from blood (not recorded which). The gene calls are TRBV7-8 and TRBJ2-5; possibly TRBD2 for D (7 bases). The receptor's source is a woman in her twenties or thirties who had recovered from COVID-19. CDR3 sequence reads: CASSLGGGLETQYF. The CDR3 DNA reads as TGTGCCAGCAGCTTAGGGGGGGGGCTAGAGACCCAGTACTTC.